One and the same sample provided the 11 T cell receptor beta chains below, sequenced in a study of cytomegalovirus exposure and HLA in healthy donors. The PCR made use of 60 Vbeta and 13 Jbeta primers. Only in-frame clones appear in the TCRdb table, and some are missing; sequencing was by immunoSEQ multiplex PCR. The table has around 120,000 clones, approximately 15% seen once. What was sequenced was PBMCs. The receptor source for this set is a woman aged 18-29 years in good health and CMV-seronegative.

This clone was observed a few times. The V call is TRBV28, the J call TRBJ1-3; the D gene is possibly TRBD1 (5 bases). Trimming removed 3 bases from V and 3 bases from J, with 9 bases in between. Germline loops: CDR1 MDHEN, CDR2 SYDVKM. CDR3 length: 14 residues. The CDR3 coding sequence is TGTGCCAGCAGTTTTTCACAGGTTGGAAACACCATATATTTT. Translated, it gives CASSFSQVGNTIYF.

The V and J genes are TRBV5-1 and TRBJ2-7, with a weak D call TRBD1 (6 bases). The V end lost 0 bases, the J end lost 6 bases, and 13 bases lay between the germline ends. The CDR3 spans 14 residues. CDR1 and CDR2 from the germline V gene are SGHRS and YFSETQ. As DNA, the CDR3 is TGCGCCAGCAGCTTGGAGGACAGCAGGCTCGAGCAGTACTTC. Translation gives CASSLEDSRLEQYF.

For the CDR3, the DNA is TGTGCCATCAGTGAGTTTCGTGGGGGGGACAAGGTATACAATGAGCAGTTCTTC. As protein: CAISEFRGGDKVYNEQFF. The chain joins TRBV10-3 to TRBJ2-1; D perhaps matches TRBD2 (7 bases). V lost 1 base, J lost 4 bases, and 20 bases lay in between. The CDR3 totals 18 residues. Germline CDR1 is ENHRY and CDR2 is SYGVKD.

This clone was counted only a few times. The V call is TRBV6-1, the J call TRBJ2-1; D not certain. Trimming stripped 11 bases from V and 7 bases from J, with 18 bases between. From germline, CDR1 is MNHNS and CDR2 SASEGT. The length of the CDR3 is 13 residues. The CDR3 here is CASIWSPGNEQFF. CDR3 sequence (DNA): TGTGCCTCTATCTGGAGCCCTGGAAATGAGCAGTTCTTC.

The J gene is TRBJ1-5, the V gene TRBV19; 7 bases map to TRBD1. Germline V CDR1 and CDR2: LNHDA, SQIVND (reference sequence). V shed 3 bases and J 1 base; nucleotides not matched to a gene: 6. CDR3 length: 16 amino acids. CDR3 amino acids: CASSIPGGLSNQPQHF. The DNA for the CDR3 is TGTGCCAGTAGTATCCCAGGGGGTCTCAGCAATCAGCCCCAGCATTTT.

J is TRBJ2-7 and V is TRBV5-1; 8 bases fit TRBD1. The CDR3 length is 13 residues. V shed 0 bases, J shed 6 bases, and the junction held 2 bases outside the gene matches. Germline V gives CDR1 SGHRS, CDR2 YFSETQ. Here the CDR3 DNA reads TGCGCCAGCAGCTTGGTGACAGGGGCCGAGCAGTACTTC. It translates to CASSLVTGAEQYF.

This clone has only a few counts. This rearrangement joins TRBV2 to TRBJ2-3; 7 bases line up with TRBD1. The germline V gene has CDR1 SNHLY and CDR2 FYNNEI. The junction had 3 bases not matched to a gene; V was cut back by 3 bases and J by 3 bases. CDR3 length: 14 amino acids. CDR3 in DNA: TGTGCCAGCAGTGACGGACAGGCTACAGATACGCAGTATTTT. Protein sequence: CASSDGQATDTQYF. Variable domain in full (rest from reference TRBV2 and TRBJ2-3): EPEVTQTPSHQVTQMGQEVILRCVPISNHLYFYWYRQILGQKVEFLVSFYNNEISEKSEIFDDQFSVERPDGSNFTLKIRSTKLEDSAMYFCASSDGQATDTQYFGPGTRLTVL.

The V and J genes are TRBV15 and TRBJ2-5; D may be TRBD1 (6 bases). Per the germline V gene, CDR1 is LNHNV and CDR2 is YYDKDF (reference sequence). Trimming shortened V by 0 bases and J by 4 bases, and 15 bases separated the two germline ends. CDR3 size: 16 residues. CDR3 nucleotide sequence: TGTGCCACCAGCAGAGATCTAGAAACAGGGATAGAGACCCAGTACTTC. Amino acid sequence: CATSRDLETGIETQYF.

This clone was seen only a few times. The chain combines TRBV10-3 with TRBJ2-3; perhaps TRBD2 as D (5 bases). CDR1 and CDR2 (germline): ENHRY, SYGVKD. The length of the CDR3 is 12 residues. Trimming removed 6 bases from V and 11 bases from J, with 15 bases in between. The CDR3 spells CAISAGLIGQYF. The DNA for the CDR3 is TGTGCCATCAGCGCCGGACTGATAGGGCAGTATTTT.

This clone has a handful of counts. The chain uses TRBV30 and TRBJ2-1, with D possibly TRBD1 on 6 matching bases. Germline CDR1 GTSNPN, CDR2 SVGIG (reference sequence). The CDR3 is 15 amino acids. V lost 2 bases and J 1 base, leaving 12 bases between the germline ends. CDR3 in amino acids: CAWSRGIGSYNEQFF. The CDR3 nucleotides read TGTGCCTGGAGTAGGGGGATAGGTTCCTACAATGAGCAGTTCTTC. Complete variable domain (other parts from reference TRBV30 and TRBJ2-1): SQTIHQWPATLVQPVGSPLSLECTVEGTSNPNLYWYRQAAGRGLQLLFYSVGIGQISSEVPQNLSASRPQDRQFILSSKKLLLSDSGFYLCAWSRGIGSYNEQFFGPGTRLTVL.

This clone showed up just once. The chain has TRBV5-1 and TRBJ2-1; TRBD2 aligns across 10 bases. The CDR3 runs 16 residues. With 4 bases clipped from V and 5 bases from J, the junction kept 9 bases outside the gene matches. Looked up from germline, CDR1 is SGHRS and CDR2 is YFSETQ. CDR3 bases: TGCGCCAGCAGCAAGGGGACTAGCGAAAAAAACAATGAGCAGTTCTTC. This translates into CASSKGTSEKNNEQFF.